One sample yielded the 18 T cell receptor beta chains listed below, sequenced in a study of beta chain features in type 1 diabetes. Overall study findings and caveats: Researchers report that Type 1 diabetes patients had moderately but significantly shorter TCRB CDR3s across all four CD4+ subsets.

Expressed TCRB transcripts were sequenced because the entire RNA isolate underwent reverse transcription. TCRdb keeps only in-frame clones here, not all; method: immunoSEQ multiplex PCR. The sample has hundreds of thousands of clones, roughly an eighth seen once. Which antigens these TCRs recognize remains unknown. Material: naive CD4+ T cells from blood. The receptors originated from a young man with type 1 diabetes.

The rearrangement joins TRBV4-1 to TRBJ2-3; 11 nucleotides match TRBD2. This CDR3 contains 15 residues. The ends lost 4 bases at V and 2 bases at J; junction bases unmatched: 2. From germline, CDR1 is MGHRA and CDR2 YSYEKL. This CDR3 reads CASSPLAGATDTQYF. Here the CDR3 DNA reads TGCGCCAGCAGCCCACTAGCGGGGGCCACAGATACGCAGTATTTT.

A few counts support this clone. This sequence joins TRBV9 and TRBJ1-2, with 8 bases that match TRBD1. The germline gives CDR1 SGDLS, CDR2 YYNGEE. Trimming took 3 bases from V and 4 from J; bases not matched to a gene: 8. The CDR3 contains 15 residues. CDR3 sequence reads: CASSDPDRGFYGYTF. In nucleotides, the CDR3 is TGTGCCAGCAGCGACCCTGACAGGGGATTCTATGGCTACACCTTC. Based on the CDR3 plus reference TRBV9 and TRBJ1-2, the full variable domain is DSGVTQTPKHLITATGQRVTLRCSPRSGDLSVYWYQQSLDQGLQFLIQYYNGEERAKGNILERFSAQQFPDLHSELNLSSLELGDSALYFCASSDPDRGFYGYTFGSGTRLTVV.

This clone appeared a few times. The gene calls are TRBV5-4 and TRBJ2-2; the D is unclear. The CDR3 is made up of 16 amino acids. Per the germline V gene, CDR1 is SGHNT and CDR2 is YYREEE (reference sequence). Between the trimmed V and J ends, which lost 5 bases and 4 bases, there was a span of 18 bases. The CDR3 sequence: CASSSHLGDVTGELFF. The CDR3 DNA follows: TGTGCCAGCAGTTCCCATCTAGGAGATGTCACCGGGGAGCTGTTTTTT.

DNA for the CDR3: TGCGCCAGCAGCCTAAAACATCTCTACGAGCAGTACTTC. It specifies CASSLKHLYEQYF. The V call is TRBV23-1, the J call TRBJ2-7; D unclear. Being an ORF, TRBV23-1 has a function that is uncertain. The length of the CDR3 is 13 residues. Trimming removed 6 bases at V and 3 bases at J, with 12 bases between.

V and J are TRBV29-1 and TRBJ2-3; TRBD2 aligns across 14 bases. This CDR3 comprises 15 residues. With V trimmed by 5 bases and J by 2 bases, 3 bases remained unmatched. The V gene's germline CDR1 is SQVTM and CDR2 ANQGSEA. CDR3 coding DNA: TGCAGCGTTCAGGGACTAGCGGGAGACACAGATACGCAGTATTTT. Translated, it gives CSVQGLAGDTDTQYF.

The rearrangement uses TRBV30 and TRBJ1-1, with a weak D call TRBD1 (5 bases). The V gene's germline CDR1 is GTSNPN and CDR2 SVGIG (reference sequence). This CDR3 has 13 amino acids. The ends were cut back, 2 bases at V and 1 base at J, with 8 bases in the middle. This chain's CDR3 is CAWSRRGNTEAFF. The CDR3 nucleotides read TGTGCCTGGAGTCGAAGGGGGAACACTGAAGCTTTCTTT.

CDR3 DNA sequence: TGTGCCAGCACCGGGGCAGGAGCAGATACGCAGTATTTT. Amino acids: CASTGAGADTQYF. The chain couples TRBV6-6 to TRBJ2-3, with D perhaps matching TRBD1 or TRBD2 (5 bases each). Trimming removed 7 bases at V and 4 bases at J, with 12 bases between. The CDR3 is 13 amino acids. Per germline, CDR1 MNHNY and CDR2 SVGAGI (reference sequence).

The J gene is TRBJ1-1, the V gene TRBV9; D is unresolved. This CDR3 is built from 14 residues. The germline V and J ends were trimmed by 4 bases and 1 base, with 11 bases remaining between them. Looked up from germline, CDR1 is SGDLS and CDR2 is YYNGEE. The CDR3 here is CASSLDQENTEAFF. In DNA form, the CDR3 reads TGTGCCAGCAGCTTAGATCAGGAGAACACTGAAGCTTTCTTT. Using reference TRBV9 and TRBJ1-1 for the parts outside the CDR3, the full variable domain is DSGVTQTPKHLITATGQRVTLRCSPRSGDLSVYWYQQSLDQGLQFLIQYYNGEERAKGNILERFSAQQFPDLHSELNLSSLELGDSALYFCASSLDQENTEAFFGQGTRLTVV.

This clone was counted a few times. The chain carries TRBV30 and TRBJ2-5, with D possibly being TRBD1 (6 bases). Germline CDR1 reads GTSNPN; CDR2 reads SVGIG (reference sequence). The CDR3 length is 15 residues. V shed 2 bases and J shed 8 bases, with 21 bases lying between them. DNA of the CDR3: TGTGCCTGGAGTCCTAGGCTTGCGGCAGGGGAAACCCAGTACTTC. Amino acids: CAWSPRLAAGETQYF.

V is TRBV29-1 and J is TRBJ1-3; D remains ambiguous. The germline V and J ends were trimmed by 0 bases and 3 bases, with 9 bases remaining between them. The CDR3 is 14 residues long. Germline loops: CDR1 SQVTM, CDR2 ANQGSEA. CDR3 sequence: CSVEELRDGNTIYF. For the CDR3, the DNA is TGCAGCGTTGAAGAATTAAGAGATGGAAACACCATATATTTT. The whole variable domain, remainder taken from reference TRBV29-1 and TRBJ1-3, is SAVISQKPSRDICQRGTSLTIQCQVDSQVTMMFWYRQQPGQSLTLIATANQGSEATYESGFVIDKFPISRPNLTFSTLTVSNMSPEDSSIYLCSVEELRDGNTIYFGEGSWLTVV.

This clone was seen only a few times. The chain combines TRBV5-6 with TRBJ1-1, with D possibly matching TRBD1 (5 bases). The CDR3 is 13 residues long. The V and J ends lost 2 bases and 1 base respectively, with 6 bases between them. Looked up from germline, CDR1 is SGHDT and CDR2 is YYEEEE. In nucleotides, the CDR3 is TGTGCCAGCAGCTTCGACAGGAACACTGAAGCTTTCTTT. Translated, it gives CASSFDRNTEAFF.

This clone showed up just a few times. The chain is built from TRBV7-8 and TRBJ1-5, with a possible D match to TRBD1 (6 bases). The length of the CDR3 is 15 residues. Per germline, CDR1 SGHVS and CDR2 FQNEAQ. Between the trimmed V and J ends, which lost 5 bases and 6 bases, there was a span of 17 bases. The CDR3 loop is CASSRWDITIQPQHF. The CDR3 nucleotides read TGTGCCAGCAGCAGATGGGACATTACCATTCAGCCCCAGCATTTT.

This sequence joins TRBV6-5 and TRBJ2-1; possibly TRBD1 for D (5 bases). Germline assignment: CDR1 MNHEY and CDR2 SVGAGI. The V gene lost 3 bases and the J gene lost 8 bases, with 8 bases spanning the gap. The CDR3 is made up of 12 amino acids. DNA of the CDR3: TGTGCCAGCAGTTATTGGGGCGATGAGCAGTTCTTC. Encoded protein: CASSYWGDEQFF.

This clone was picked up a small number of times. Here the CDR3 reads CASSLGTKSSYEQYF. CDR3 DNA sequence: TGTGCCAGCAGCTTAGGGACGAAGAGCTCCTACGAGCAGTACTTC. This chain connects TRBV11-1 to TRBJ2-7; D gene unclear. The CDR3 length is 15 residues. V lost 1 base and J lost 0, with 10 bases in between. The V gene's germline CDR1 is SGHAT and CDR2 FQDESV (reference sequence). Complete variable domain (other parts from reference TRBV11-1 and TRBJ2-7): EAEVAQSPRYKITEKSQAVAFWCDPISGHATLYWYRQILGQGPELLVQFQDESVVDDSQLPKDRFSAERLKGVDSTLKIQPAELGDSAMYLCASSLGTKSSYEQYFGPGTRLTVT.

The chain has TRBV29-1 and TRBJ2-5; the D gene is possibly TRBD1 (8 bases). The CDR3 runs 15 residues. Germline-derived CDR1 and CDR2 are SQVTM and ANQGSEA. Trimming shortened V by 5 bases and J by 4 bases, and 20 bases separated the two germline ends. In nucleotides, the CDR3 is TGCAGCGTTCCTCCCGACAGGGGAGGGCCAGAGACCCAGTACTTC. Encoded protein: CSVPPDRGGPETQYF.

This clone showed up just a few times. The chain recombines TRBV14 with TRBJ2-3, with TRBD1 matching over 10 bases. Looked up from germline, CDR1 is SGHDN and CDR2 is FVKESK. The CDR3 has 18 amino acids. V dropped 2 bases and J dropped 2; count of bases not matched to a gene: 10. For the CDR3, the DNA is TGTGCCAGCAGCCAATTGCCGGGACAGGGGAAGAACACAGATACGCAGTATTTT. As protein: CASSQLPGQGKNTDTQYF.

The gene calls are TRBV30 and TRBJ2-2; D possibly corresponds to TRBD1 (5 bases). Trimming stripped 8 bases from V and 5 bases from J, with 21 bases between. CDR3 size: 15 residues. Germline V lookup: CDR1 GTSNPN, CDR2 SVGIG (reference sequence). This CDR3 reads CASTSFQGLTGELFF. CDR3 sequence (DNA): TGTGCCAGCACTTCGTTCCAGGGTTTGACCGGGGAGCTGTTTTTT.

This clone came up a few times. The chain employs TRBV5-1 and TRBJ2-1; D is unclear. This CDR3 has 15 residues. Germline CDR1 is SGHRS and CDR2 is YFSETQ. Trimming stripped 4 bases from V and 4 bases from J, with 15 bases between. The DNA of the CDR3 is TGCGCCAGCAGCCCGGCCCCGGGCTTTTACAATGAGCAGTTCTTC. Translated, it gives CASSPAPGFYNEQFF.